Given below is one T cell receptor (beta chain) in context. This CDR3 fails to terminate in the conserved phenylalanine or tryptophan, so it likely reflects a read error. These data originate in a study of patients and donors after allogeneic stem cell transplantation. TCRdb processed the RT-PCR reads anew with MiXCR; each CDR3 protein has one entry. The sample yields 200,000 to 250,000 distinct CDR3 sequences, less than 15% seen once. V was clipped by 1 base and J by 1 base, with 11 bases between them. Per the germline V gene, CDR1 is SGHNT and CDR2 is YYREEE (reference sequence). The CDR3 has 15 amino acids.

The V gene is TRBV5-4, the J gene TRBJ1-2, with D perhaps TRBD1 (5 bases). The sequenced material came from blood, either unsorted or a sorted T cell fraction (not recorded which). The sequence was obtained from a human donor who was either an allogeneic HSCT recipient or a stem cell or donor lymphocyte infusion donor (not recorded which). It is not recorded whose cells these are; they may come from a transplant donor. CDR3 DNA sequence: TGTGCCAGCAGCTTGTTGGGGGAGGTTAACTATGGCTACACCCTC. It translates to CASSLLGEVNYGYTL.